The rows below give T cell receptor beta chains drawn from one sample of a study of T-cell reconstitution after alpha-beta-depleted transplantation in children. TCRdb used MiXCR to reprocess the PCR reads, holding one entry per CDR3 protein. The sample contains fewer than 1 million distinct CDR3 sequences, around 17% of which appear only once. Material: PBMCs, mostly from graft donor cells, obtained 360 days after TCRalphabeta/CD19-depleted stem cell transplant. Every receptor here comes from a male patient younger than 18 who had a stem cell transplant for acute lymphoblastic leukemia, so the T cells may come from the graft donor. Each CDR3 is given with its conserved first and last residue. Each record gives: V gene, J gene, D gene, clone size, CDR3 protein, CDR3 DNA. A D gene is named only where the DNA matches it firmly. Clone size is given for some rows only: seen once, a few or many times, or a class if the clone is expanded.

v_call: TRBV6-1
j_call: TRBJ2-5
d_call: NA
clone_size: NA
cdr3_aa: CASSEWPGETQYF
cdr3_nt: TGTGCCAGCAGTGAATGGCCAGGGGAGACCCAGTACTTC

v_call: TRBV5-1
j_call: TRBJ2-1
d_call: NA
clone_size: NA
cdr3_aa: CASSSDMSSYNEQFF
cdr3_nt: TGCGCCAGCAGCTCCGACATGAGCTCCTACAATGAGCAGTTCTTC

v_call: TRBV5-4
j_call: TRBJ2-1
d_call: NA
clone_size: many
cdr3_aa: CASSLAGWVYNEQFF
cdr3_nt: TGTGCCAGCAGCCTCGCAGGGTGGGTCTACAATGAGCAGTTCTTC

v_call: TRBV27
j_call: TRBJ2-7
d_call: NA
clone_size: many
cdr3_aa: CASSLGENYEQYF
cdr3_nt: TGTGCCAGCAGCCTGGGGGAGAATTACGAGCAGTACTTC

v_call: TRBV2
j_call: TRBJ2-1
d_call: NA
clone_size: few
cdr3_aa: CASSEAGTNEQFF
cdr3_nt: TGTGCCAGCAGTGAAGCCGGGACTAATGAGCAGTTCTTC

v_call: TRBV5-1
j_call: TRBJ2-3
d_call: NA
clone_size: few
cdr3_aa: CASSYPEGWSTDTQYF
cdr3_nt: TGCGCCAGCAGCTATCCAGAGGGGTGGAGCACAGATACGCAGTATTTT

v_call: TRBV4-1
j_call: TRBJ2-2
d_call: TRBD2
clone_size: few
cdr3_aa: CASSQVAGTNTGELFF
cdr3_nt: TGCGCCAGCAGCCAAGTAGCGGGGACGAACACCGGGGAGCTGTTTTTT

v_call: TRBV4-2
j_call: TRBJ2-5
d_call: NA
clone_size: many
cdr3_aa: CASSQGWAPKQETQYF
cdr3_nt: TGTGCCAGCAGCCAAGGATGGGCCCCTAAACAAGAGACCCAGTACTTC

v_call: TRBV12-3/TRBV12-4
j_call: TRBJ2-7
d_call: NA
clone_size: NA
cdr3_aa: CASIPDSPSYEQYF
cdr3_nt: TGTGCCAGCATACCGGACAGCCCCTCCTACGAGCAGTACTTC

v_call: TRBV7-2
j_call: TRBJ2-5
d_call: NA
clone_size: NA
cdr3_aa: CASSRGRGKETQYF
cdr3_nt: TGTGCCAGCAGCCGGGGGAGGGGGAAAGAGACCCAGTACTTC

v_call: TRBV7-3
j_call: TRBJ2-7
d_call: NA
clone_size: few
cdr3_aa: CASSHQGSLPYEQYF
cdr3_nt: TGTGCCAGCAGCCACCAGGGTTCCCTCCCCTACGAGCAGTACTTC

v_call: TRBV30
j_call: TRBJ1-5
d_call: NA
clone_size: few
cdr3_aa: CAWSKDSHSNQPQHF
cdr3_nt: TGTGCCTGGAGTAAGGACAGTCATAGCAATCAGCCCCAGCATTTT

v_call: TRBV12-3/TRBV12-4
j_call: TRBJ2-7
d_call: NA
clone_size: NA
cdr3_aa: CASRPGLSYEQYF
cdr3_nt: TGTGCCAGCAGACCGGGACTTTCCTACGAGCAGTACTTC

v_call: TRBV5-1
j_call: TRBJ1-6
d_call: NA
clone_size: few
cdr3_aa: CASSLGGPSPLHF
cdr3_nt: TGCGCCAGCAGCTTGGGCGGTCCCTCACCCCTCCACTTT

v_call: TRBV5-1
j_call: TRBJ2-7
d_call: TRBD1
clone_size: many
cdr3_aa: CASSLGGTGAHEQYF
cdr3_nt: TGCGCCAGCAGCTTGGGCGGGACAGGGGCTCACGAGCAGTACTTC

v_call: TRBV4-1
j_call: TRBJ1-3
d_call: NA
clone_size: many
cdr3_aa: CASSLYPADGNTIYF
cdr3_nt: TGCGCCAGCAGCCTCTATCCCGCTGATGGAAACACCATATATTTT

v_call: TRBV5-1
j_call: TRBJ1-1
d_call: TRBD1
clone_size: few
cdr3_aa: CASSRSGTGTTNTEAFF
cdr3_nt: TGCGCCAGCAGCCGTTCCGGGACAGGGACCACGAACACTGAAGCTTTCTTT

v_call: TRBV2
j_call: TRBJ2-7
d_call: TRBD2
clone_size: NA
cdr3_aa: CASSTTSNEQYF
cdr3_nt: TGTGCCAGCAGTACGACTAGCAACGAGCAGTACTTC

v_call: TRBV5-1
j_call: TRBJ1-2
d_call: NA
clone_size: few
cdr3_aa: CASSLPDGTYTF
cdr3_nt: TGCGCCAGCAGCCTACCGGATGGGACCTACACCTTC

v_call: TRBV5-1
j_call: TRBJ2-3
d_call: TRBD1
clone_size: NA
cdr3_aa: CASSWREETGRTDTQYF
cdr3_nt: TGCGCCAGCAGCTGGAGAGAAGAGACAGGGCGCACAGATACGCAGTATTTT

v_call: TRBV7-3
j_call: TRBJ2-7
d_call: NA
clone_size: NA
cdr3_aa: CASSIQGGAEQYF
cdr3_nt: TGTGCCAGCAGCATCCAGGGCGGGGCCGAGCAGTACTTC

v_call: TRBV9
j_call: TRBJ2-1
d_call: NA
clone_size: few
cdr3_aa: CASSVPPGSYNEQFF
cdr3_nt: TGTGCCAGCAGCGTCCCGCCGGGATCCTACAATGAGCAGTTCTTC

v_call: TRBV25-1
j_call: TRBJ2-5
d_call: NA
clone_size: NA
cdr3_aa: CASRSDQGTQETQYF
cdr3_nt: TGTGCCAGCAGAAGCGATCAGGGGACCCAAGAGACCCAGTACTTC

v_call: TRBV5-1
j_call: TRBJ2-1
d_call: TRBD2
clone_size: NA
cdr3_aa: CASSSGLAFNEQFF
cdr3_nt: TGCGCCAGCAGCTCAGGACTAGCTTTTAATGAGCAGTTCTTC

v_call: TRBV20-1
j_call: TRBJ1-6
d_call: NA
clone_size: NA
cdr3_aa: CSARVQGGGSPLHF
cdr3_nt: TGCAGTGCTAGAGTACAGGGAGGCGGATCACCCCTCCACTTT

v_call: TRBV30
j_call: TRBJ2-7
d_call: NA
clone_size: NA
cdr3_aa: CAWNRDTYEQYF
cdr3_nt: TGTGCCTGGAACCGGGACACCTACGAGCAGTACTTC

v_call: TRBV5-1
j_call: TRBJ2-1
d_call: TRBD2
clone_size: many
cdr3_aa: CASSPGGGSYNEQFF
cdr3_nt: TGCGCCAGCAGCCCGGGGGGGGGCTCCTACAATGAGCAGTTCTTC

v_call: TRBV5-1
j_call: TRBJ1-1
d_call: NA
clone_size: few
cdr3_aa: CASSLGWDKNTEAFF
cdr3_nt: TGCGCCAGCAGCTTGGGTTGGGACAAGAACACTGAAGCTTTCTTT

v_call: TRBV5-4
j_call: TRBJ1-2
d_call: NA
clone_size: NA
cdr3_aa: CASSLTPNSRSGHSSYGYTF
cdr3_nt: TGTGCCAGCAGCTTGACCCCGAATTCACGGTCAGGGCATTCAAGCTATGGCTACACCTTC

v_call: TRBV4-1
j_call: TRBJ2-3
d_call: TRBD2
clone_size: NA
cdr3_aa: CASSQAGGPTDTQYF
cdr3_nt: TGCGCCAGCAGCCAAGCGGGAGGCCCCACAGATACGCAGTATTTT

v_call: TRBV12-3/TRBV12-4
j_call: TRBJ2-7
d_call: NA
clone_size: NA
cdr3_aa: CASTRGAARSYEQYF
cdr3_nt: TGTGCCAGCACCCGGGGGGCGGCTCGCTCCTACGAGCAGTACTTC

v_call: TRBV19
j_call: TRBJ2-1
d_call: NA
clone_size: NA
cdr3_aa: CASSPRQRSSYNEQFF
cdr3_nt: TGTGCCAGTAGTCCCCGCCAGCGATCCTCCTACAATGAGCAGTTCTTC

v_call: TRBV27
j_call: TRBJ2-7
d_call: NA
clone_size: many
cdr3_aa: CASRPFYEQYF
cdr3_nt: TGTGCCAGCAGACCTTTCTACGAGCAGTACTTC

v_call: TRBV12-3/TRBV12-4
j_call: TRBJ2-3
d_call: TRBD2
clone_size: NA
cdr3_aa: CASSFTLAGGLTDTQYF
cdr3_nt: TGTGCCAGCAGTTTCACGCTAGCGGGAGGCCTCACAGATACGCAGTATTTT

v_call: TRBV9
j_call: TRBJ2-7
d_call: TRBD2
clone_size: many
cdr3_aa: CASSQRAGGNYEQYF
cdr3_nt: TGTGCCAGCAGCCAGAGAGCGGGAGGAAACTACGAGCAGTACTTC

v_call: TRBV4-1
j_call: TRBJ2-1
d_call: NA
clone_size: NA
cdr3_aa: CASSQPPSGLTYNEQFF
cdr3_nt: TGCGCCAGCAGCCAACCCCCCAGCGGGTTAACCTACAATGAGCAGTTCTTC

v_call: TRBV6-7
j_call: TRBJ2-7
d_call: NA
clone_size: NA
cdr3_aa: CASSPGHGEQYF
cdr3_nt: TGTGCCAGCAGTCCGGGACACGGCGAGCAGTACTTC

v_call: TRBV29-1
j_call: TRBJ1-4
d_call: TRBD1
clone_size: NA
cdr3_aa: CSVKQGGAGVSELFF
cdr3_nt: TGCAGCGTAAAACAAGGGGGCGCGGGCGTCTCGGAACTGTTTTTT

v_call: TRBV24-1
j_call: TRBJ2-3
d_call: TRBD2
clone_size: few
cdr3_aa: CATETSGSTDTQYF
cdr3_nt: TGTGCCACCGAAACTAGCGGGAGCACAGATACGCAGTATTTT

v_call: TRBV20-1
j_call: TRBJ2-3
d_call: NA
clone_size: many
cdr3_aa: CSARRGTVFSTDTQYF
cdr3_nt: TGCAGTGCTAGAAGGGGGACCGTTTTTAGCACAGATACGCAGTATTTT

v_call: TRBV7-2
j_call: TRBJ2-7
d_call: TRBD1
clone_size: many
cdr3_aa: CASRGQGSYEQYF
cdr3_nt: TGTGCCAGCAGGGGACAGGGATCCTACGAGCAGTACTTC

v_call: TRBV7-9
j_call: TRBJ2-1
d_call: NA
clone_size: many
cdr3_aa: CASSRPKQRDEQFF
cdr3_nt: TGTGCCAGCAGCAGACCCAAACAGAGGGATGAGCAGTTCTTC

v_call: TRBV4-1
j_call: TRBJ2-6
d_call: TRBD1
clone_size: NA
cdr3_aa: CASTTLTGDSGANVLTF
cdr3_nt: TGCGCCAGCACTACTCTAACAGGGGACTCTGGGGCCAACGTCCTGACTTTC

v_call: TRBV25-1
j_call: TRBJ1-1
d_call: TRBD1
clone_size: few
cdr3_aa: CASSDNRGRGTEAFF
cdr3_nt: TGTGCCAGCTCGGATAACAGGGGCCGGGGCACTGAAGCTTTCTTT

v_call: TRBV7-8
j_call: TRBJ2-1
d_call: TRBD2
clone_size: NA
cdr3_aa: CASSLVESGTYSYNEQFF
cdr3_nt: TGTGCCAGCAGCTTAGTAGAGAGCGGGACTTACTCCTACAATGAGCAGTTCTTC

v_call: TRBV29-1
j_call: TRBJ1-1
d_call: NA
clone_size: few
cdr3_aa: CSVEDWVRRSHTEAFF
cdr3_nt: TGCAGCGTTGAAGATTGGGTCAGGCGAAGTCACACTGAAGCTTTCTTT

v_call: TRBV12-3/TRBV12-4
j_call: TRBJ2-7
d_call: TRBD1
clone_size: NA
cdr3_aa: CASSPRTGASYEQYF
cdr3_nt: TGTGCCAGCAGTCCCCGGACAGGGGCATCCTACGAGCAGTACTTC

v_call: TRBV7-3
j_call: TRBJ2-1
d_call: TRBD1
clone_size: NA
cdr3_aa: CASNLDRVVNEQFF
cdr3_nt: TGTGCCAGCAACCTAGACAGGGTCGTAAATGAGCAGTTCTTC

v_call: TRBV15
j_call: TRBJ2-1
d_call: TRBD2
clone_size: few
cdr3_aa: CATSRGGKLYNEQFF
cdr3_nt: TGTGCCACCAGCAGGGGGGGGAAACTGTACAATGAGCAGTTCTTC

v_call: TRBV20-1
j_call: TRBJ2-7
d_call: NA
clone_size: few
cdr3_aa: CSARTGAVVGQYF
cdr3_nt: TGCAGTGCTAGGACGGGGGCAGTGGTCGGGCAGTACTTC

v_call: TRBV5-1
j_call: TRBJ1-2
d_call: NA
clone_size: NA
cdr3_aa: CASSLGQSEYYGYTF
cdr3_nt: TGCGCCAGCAGCTTGGGTCAGTCAGAGTACTATGGCTACACCTTC

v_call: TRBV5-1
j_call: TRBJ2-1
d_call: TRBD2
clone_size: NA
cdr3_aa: CASSLDPGGSEQFF
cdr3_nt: TGCGCCAGCAGCTTGGATCCGGGAGGGAGTGAGCAGTTCTTC

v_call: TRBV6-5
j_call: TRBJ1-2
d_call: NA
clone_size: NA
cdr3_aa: CASSYSLTGGWLGYGYTF
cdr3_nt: TGTGCCAGCAGTTACTCACTGACCGGGGGCTGGCTAGGGTATGGCTACACCTTC

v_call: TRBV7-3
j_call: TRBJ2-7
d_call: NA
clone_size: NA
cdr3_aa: CASSLLAGTRSEQYF
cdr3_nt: TGTGCCAGCAGCTTACTAGCTGGAACTCGTAGCGAGCAGTACTTC

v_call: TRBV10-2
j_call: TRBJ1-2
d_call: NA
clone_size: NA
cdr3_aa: CASSEFKGYGYTF
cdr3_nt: TGCGCCAGCAGCGAGTTTAAGGGGTATGGCTACACCTTC

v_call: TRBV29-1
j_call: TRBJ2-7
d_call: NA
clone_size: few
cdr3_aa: CSAGDIEQYF
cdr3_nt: TGCAGCGCTGGGGATATCGAGCAGTACTTC

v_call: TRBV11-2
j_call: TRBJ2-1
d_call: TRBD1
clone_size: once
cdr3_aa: CASSRRTGTVKEQFF
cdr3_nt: TGTGCCAGCAGCCGCCGAACCGGGACAGTCAAAGAGCAGTTCTTC

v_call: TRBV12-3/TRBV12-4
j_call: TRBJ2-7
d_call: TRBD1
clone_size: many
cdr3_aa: CASADRTGSEQYF
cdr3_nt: TGTGCCAGCGCAGACAGGACAGGGAGCGAGCAGTACTTC